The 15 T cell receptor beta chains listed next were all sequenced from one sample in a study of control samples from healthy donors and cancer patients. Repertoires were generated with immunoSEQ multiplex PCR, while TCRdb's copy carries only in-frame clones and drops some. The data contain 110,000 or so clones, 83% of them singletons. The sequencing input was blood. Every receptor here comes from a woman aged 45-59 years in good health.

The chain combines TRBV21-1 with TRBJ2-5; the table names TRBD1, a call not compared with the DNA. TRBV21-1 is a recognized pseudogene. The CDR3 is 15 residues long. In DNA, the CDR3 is TGTGCCAGCAGCGCCCGGGACAGGGTAGAAGAGACCCAGTACTTC. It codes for CASSARDRVEETQYF.

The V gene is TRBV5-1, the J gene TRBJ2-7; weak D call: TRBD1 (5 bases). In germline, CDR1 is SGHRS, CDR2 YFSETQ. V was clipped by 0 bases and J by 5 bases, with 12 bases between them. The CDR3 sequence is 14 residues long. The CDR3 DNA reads TGCGCCAGCAGCTTGGGGGCCAGGGCCCACGAGCAGTACTTC. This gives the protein CASSLGARAHEQYF.

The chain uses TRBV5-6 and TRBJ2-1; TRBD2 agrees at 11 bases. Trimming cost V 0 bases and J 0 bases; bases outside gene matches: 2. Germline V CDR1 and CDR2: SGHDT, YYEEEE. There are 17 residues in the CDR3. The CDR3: CASSLGLAGPSYNEQFF. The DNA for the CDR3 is TGTGCCAGCAGCTTGGGACTAGCGGGACCCTCCTACAATGAGCAGTTCTTC.

CDR3 nucleotide sequence: TGTGCCAGCAGCTTAGCCGGGGGGGCGAACACCGGGGAGCTGTTTTTT. Protein sequence: CASSLAGGANTGELFF. The genes are TRBV7-3 and TRBJ2-2, with TRBD2 matching over 8 bases. The germline V gene encodes CDR1 SGHTA and CDR2 FQGTGA. With V trimmed by 2 bases and J by 0 bases, 2 bases remained unmatched. This CDR3 is 16 amino acids long.

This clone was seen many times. CDR3 in DNA: TGTGCCAGCAGCCCAACTAGCGGGAGCGCAGATACGCAGTATTTT. It translates to CASSPTSGSADTQYF. The chain employs TRBV7-9 and TRBJ2-3; 11 bases line up with TRBD2. Trimming removed 5 bases from V and 4 bases from J; junction bases left unmatched: 5. This CDR3 region has 15 residues. Germline V gene data show CDR1 as SEHNR and CDR2 as FQNEAQ (reference sequence).

This CDR3 is CASSQVVGGGNQPQHF. The CDR3 bases are TGTGCCAGCAGCCAAGTTGTGGGGGGGGGCAATCAGCCCCAGCATTTT. V and J are TRBV3-1 (or the pseudogene TRBV3-2) and TRBJ1-5; D is perhaps TRBD1 (5 bases). V lost 1 base to trimming and J lost 2 bases, with 12 bases between them. Germline V gene sequence: CDR1 LGHDT, CDR2 YNNKEL (reference sequence). This CDR3 contains 16 residues.

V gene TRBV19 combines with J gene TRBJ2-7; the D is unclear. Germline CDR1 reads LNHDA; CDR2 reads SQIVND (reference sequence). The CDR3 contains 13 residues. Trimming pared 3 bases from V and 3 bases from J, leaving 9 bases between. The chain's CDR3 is CASSIKTNYEQYF. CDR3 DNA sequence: TGTGCCAGTAGTATTAAAACAAACTACGAGCAGTACTTC. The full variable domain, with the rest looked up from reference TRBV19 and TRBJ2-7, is DGGITQSPKYLFRKEGQNVTLSCEQNLNHDAMYWYRQDPGQGLRLIYYSQIVNDFQKGDIAEGYSVSREKKESFPLTVTSAQKNPTAFYLCASSIKTNYEQYFGPGTRLTVT.

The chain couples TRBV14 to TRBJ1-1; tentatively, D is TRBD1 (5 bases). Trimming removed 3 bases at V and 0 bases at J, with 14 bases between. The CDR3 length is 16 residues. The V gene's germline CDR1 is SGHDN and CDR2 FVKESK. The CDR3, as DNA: TGTGCCAGCAGCCAGGACATTGGCCGCATGAACACTGAAGCTTTCTTT. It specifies CASSQDIGRMNTEAFF.

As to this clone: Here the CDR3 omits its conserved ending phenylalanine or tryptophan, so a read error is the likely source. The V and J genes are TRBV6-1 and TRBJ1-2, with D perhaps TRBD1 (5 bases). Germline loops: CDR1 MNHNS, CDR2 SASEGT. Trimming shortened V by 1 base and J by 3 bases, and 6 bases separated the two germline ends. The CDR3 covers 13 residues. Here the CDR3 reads CASSEVTDYGYTL. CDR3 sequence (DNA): TGTGCCAGCAGTGAAGTGACAGACTATGGCTACACCCTC.

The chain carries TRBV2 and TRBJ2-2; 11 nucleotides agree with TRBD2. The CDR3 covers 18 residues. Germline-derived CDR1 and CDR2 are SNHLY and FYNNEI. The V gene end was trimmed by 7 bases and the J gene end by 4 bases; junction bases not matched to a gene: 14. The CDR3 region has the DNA TGTGCCAGCACCTCGGGGTTAGCGGGAGGGCCGGGCACCGGGGAGCTGTTTTTT. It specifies CASTSGLAGGPGTGELFF.

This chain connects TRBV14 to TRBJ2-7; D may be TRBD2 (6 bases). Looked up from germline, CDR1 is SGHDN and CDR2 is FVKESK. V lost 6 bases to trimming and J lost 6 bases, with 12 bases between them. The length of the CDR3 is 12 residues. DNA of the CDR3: TGTGCCAGCAGACTGGGAGGCTCCGAGCAGTACTTC. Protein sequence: CASRLGGSEQYF.

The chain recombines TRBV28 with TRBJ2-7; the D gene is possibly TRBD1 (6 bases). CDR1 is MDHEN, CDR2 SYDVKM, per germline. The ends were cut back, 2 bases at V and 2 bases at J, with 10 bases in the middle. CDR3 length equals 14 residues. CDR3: CASSLGGPAYEQYF. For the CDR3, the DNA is TGTGCCAGCAGTTTAGGGGGCCCTGCCTACGAGCAGTACTTC.

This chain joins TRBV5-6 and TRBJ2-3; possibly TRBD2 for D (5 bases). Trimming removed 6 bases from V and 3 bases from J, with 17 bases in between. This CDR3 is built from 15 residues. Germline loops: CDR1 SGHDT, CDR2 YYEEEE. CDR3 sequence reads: CASTRPGVGTDTQYF. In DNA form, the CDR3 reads TGTGCCAGCACCCGGCCCGGGGTGGGTACAGATACGCAGTATTTT.

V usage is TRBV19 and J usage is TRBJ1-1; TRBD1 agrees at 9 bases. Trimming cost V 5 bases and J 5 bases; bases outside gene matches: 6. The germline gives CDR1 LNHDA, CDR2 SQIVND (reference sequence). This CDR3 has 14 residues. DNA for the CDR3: TGTGCCAGTAGTTCAAGACAGGGGGAGACTGAAGCTTTCTTT. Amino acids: CASSSRQGETEAFF.

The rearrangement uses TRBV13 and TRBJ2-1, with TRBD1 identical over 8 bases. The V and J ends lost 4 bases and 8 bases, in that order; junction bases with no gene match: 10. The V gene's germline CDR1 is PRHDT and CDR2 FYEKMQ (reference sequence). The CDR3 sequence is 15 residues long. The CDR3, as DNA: TGTGCCAGCAGCTCCCAAGGACAGGGACCCTATGAGCAGTTCTTC. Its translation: CASSSQGQGPYEQFF.